This is a list of T cell receptor beta chains from one sample in a study of blood T cells in healthy people across ages. TCRdb redid the calling of the 5' RACE reads with MiXCR, one entry per CDR3 protein. The sample includes about 1.8 million distinct CDR3 sequences, around 48% of them seen just once. Sequenced sample: blood. These receptors were collected from a woman between 40 and 55 years old in good health. Each CDR3 is given with its conserved first and last residue. Fields, in order: V gene, J gene, clone size, D gene, CDR3 DNA, CDR3 protein. D genes are given only for firm matches. Clone sizes are given selectively: once, few, many, or a class where the clone is expanded.

V gene: TRBV12-3/TRBV12-4; J gene: TRBJ2-6; clone size: NA; D gene: NA; CDR3 DNA: TGTGCCAGCAGTTTCAAGGGGCGCGGATGGTCTGGGGCCAACGTCCTGACTTTC; CDR3 protein: CASSFKGRGWSGANVLTF
V gene: TRBV5-1; J gene: TRBJ2-7; clone size: NA; D gene: TRBD2; CDR3 DNA: TGCGCCAGCAGCTCAATCGGGACTAGCGGGGGGGCCTACAATGAGCAGTACTTC; CDR3 protein: CASSSIGTSGGAYNEQYF
V gene: TRBV7-9; J gene: TRBJ1-5; clone size: few; D gene: NA; CDR3 DNA: TGTGCCAGCAGCTTCTTAGATAGCAATCAGCCCCAGCATTTT; CDR3 protein: CASSFLDSNQPQHF
V gene: TRBV7-3; J gene: TRBJ2-1; clone size: NA; D gene: TRBD2; CDR3 DNA: TGTGCCAGCAGCTCAATGGGGGGGTCCTACAATGAGCAGTTCTTC; CDR3 protein: CASSSMGGSYNEQFF
V gene: TRBV21-1; J gene: TRBJ2-4; clone size: NA; D gene: NA; CDR3 DNA: TGTGCCAGCAGCAAAGAGACGGCAACCAAAAACATTCAGTACTTC; CDR3 protein: CASSKETATKNIQYF
V gene: TRBV29-1; J gene: TRBJ2-3; clone size: NA; D gene: NA; CDR3 DNA: TGCAGCGTTGTTCCCGGGACACAAAGCCTCACAGATACGCAGTATTTT; CDR3 protein: CSVVPGTQSLTDTQYF
V gene: TRBV9; J gene: TRBJ2-5; clone size: few; D gene: NA; CDR3 DNA: TGTGCCAGCAGCGTAGACTCGGCGAGAGAGACCCAGTACTTC; CDR3 protein: CASSVDSARETQYF
V gene: TRBV12-3/TRBV12-4; J gene: TRBJ2-4; clone size: few; D gene: NA; CDR3 DNA: TGTGCCAGCAGTTTGCGGGCAGCCCCCGCAGAGCAGTACTTC; CDR3 protein: CASSLRAAPAEQYF
V gene: TRBV19; J gene: TRBJ2-4; clone size: NA; D gene: TRBD1; CDR3 DNA: TGTGCCAGTAGTAGCTGGGACAGGGTTTCCAAAAACATTCAGTACTTC; CDR3 protein: CASSSWDRVSKNIQYF
V gene: TRBV9; J gene: TRBJ2-4; clone size: NA; D gene: NA; CDR3 DNA: TGTGCCGGCAGCGTAGGTGAAGAGACGGGCAGAAACATTCAGTACTTC; CDR3 protein: CAGSVGEETGRNIQYF
V gene: TRBV12-5; J gene: TRBJ2-1; clone size: few; D gene: NA; CDR3 DNA: TGTGCTAGTGGTGGCCAGATCAATGAGCAGTTCTTC; CDR3 protein: CASGGQINEQFF
V gene: TRBV29-1; J gene: TRBJ1-6; clone size: NA; D gene: NA; CDR3 DNA: TGCAGCGCCCAAGACCCTTGGGGATCACCCCTCCACTTT; CDR3 protein: CSAQDPWGSPLHF
V gene: TRBV5-5; J gene: TRBJ2-3; clone size: NA; D gene: NA; CDR3 DNA: TGTGCCAGCACCTTCGACACAGATACGCAGTATTTT; CDR3 protein: CASTFDTDTQYF
V gene: TRBV7-9; J gene: TRBJ2-3; clone size: few; D gene: TRBD1; CDR3 DNA: TGTGCCAGCAGCTCCTCCACAGGGGAGTCGGTAGCAGATACGCAGTATTTT; CDR3 protein: CASSSSTGESVADTQYF
V gene: TRBV20-1; J gene: TRBJ1-6; clone size: NA; D gene: NA; CDR3 DNA: TGCAGTGCTAGAGTGCTACAGGGCTTCGGGAATTCACCCCTCCACTTT; CDR3 protein: CSARVLQGFGNSPLHF
V gene: TRBV6-2/TRBV6-3; J gene: TRBJ2-7; clone size: NA; D gene: NA; CDR3 DNA: TGTGCCAGCAGCCGGGGCTCAGGGCGCGAGCAGTACTTC; CDR3 protein: CASSRGSGREQYF
V gene: TRBV11-1; J gene: TRBJ2-7; clone size: NA; D gene: TRBD1; CDR3 DNA: TGTGCCAGCAGCTTTACGGGACAGGTCCTATACGAGCAGTACTTC; CDR3 protein: CASSFTGQVLYEQYF
V gene: TRBV20-1; J gene: TRBJ1-6; clone size: NA; D gene: NA; CDR3 DNA: TGCAGTGCTTGCGTCCGGACAGAGAATTCACCCCTCCACTTT; CDR3 protein: CSACVRTENSPLHF
V gene: TRBV20-1; J gene: TRBJ2-1; clone size: once; D gene: NA; CDR3 DNA: TGCAGTGCTGCCCACCGCGGGGGCCCCCGCTCCTACAATGAGCAGTTCTTC; CDR3 protein: CSAAHRGGPRSYNEQFF
V gene: TRBV6-1; J gene: TRBJ2-3; clone size: few; D gene: NA; CDR3 DNA: TGTGCCAGCAGTGACGTGGATACGCAGTATTTT; CDR3 protein: CASSDVDTQYF
V gene: TRBV7-3; J gene: TRBJ1-2; clone size: NA; D gene: NA; CDR3 DNA: TGTGCCGGCAGCTCGCGACTGTCAGCGTCCTATGGCTACACCTTC; CDR3 protein: CAGSSRLSASYGYTF
V gene: TRBV15; J gene: TRBJ2-5; clone size: NA; D gene: NA; CDR3 DNA: TGTGCCGCCAGCAGAGTCGGGGGCCTTCAAGAGACCCAGTACTTC; CDR3 protein: CAASRVGGLQETQYF
V gene: TRBV29-1; J gene: TRBJ1-2; clone size: NA; D gene: NA; CDR3 DNA: TGCAGCGTTGTAATAGAGGCTGGCTACACCTTC; CDR3 protein: CSVVIEAGYTF
V gene: TRBV4-2; J gene: TRBJ2-7; clone size: NA; D gene: TRBD2; CDR3 DNA: TGTGCCAGCAGCCAAGAAAATTCCAGCGGGGGGGACGAGCAGTACTTC; CDR3 protein: CASSQENSSGGDEQYF
V gene: TRBV12-3/TRBV12-4; J gene: TRBJ2-7; clone size: NA; D gene: NA; CDR3 DNA: TGTGCCAGCAGTTTCGGCGCAGGGGAGATCTACGAGCAGTACTTC; CDR3 protein: CASSFGAGEIYEQYF
V gene: TRBV20-1; J gene: TRBJ2-7; clone size: NA; D gene: TRBD1; CDR3 DNA: TGCAGTGCGATAACAGGGGCGAGGTTCTACGAGCAGTACTTC; CDR3 protein: CSAITGARFYEQYF
V gene: TRBV29-1; J gene: TRBJ2-7; clone size: few; D gene: NA; CDR3 DNA: TGCAGCGTGAGGAATACAGGGAGCGAGCAGTACTTC; CDR3 protein: CSVRNTGSEQYF
V gene: TRBV11-3; J gene: TRBJ2-1; clone size: NA; D gene: TRBD1; CDR3 DNA: TGTGCCAGCAGCTCTCCGGACAGGGGTGGTTTGAATGAGCAGTTCTTC; CDR3 protein: CASSSPDRGGLNEQFF
V gene: TRBV4-1; J gene: TRBJ2-5; clone size: NA; D gene: TRBD2; CDR3 DNA: TGCGCCAGCAGCCAATATACGGCGGGGGGAGAGACCCAGTACTTC; CDR3 protein: CASSQYTAGGETQYF
V gene: TRBV7-2; J gene: TRBJ2-1; clone size: few; D gene: TRBD1; CDR3 DNA: TGTGCCAGCAGCTCCGGGACAGGGTGGGACAATGAGCAGTTCTTC; CDR3 protein: CASSSGTGWDNEQFF
V gene: TRBV4-3; J gene: TRBJ2-1; clone size: few; D gene: TRBD2; CDR3 DNA: TGCGCCAGCAGCCAAGTCTATCGGGGGGGCCTTCAGTTCTTC; CDR3 protein: CASSQVYRGGLQFF
V gene: TRBV6-2/TRBV6-3; J gene: TRBJ1-2; clone size: once; D gene: TRBD1; CDR3 DNA: TGTGCCAGCAGTTACTCGCGGGACAGATCACGGCGCGGCTACACCTTC; CDR3 protein: CASSYSRDRSRRGYTF
V gene: TRBV10-3; J gene: TRBJ1-1; clone size: NA; D gene: NA; CDR3 DNA: TGTGCCATCAGGGCCAGGTTGAACACTGAAGCTTTCTTT; CDR3 protein: CAIRARLNTEAFF
V gene: TRBV6-2/TRBV6-3; J gene: TRBJ2-1; clone size: few; D gene: TRBD1; CDR3 DNA: TGTGCCAGCAGTTACGTAGGGACAGGGGACAATGAGCAGTTCTTC; CDR3 protein: CASSYVGTGDNEQFF
V gene: TRBV19; J gene: TRBJ2-1; clone size: NA; D gene: TRBD2; CDR3 DNA: TGTGCCAGTAGTATAATTAGTGGGGCTAGCGGGGGCTATGAGCAGTTCTTC; CDR3 protein: CASSIISGASGGYEQFF
V gene: TRBV2; J gene: TRBJ1-2; clone size: once; D gene: TRBD1; CDR3 DNA: TGTGCCAGCAGACGACAGGGTTTGGGCTATGGCTACACCTTC; CDR3 protein: CASRRQGLGYGYTF
V gene: TRBV4-1; J gene: TRBJ2-1; clone size: once; D gene: NA; CDR3 DNA: TGCGCCAGCAGCCAAGGGGCGGGGGCAGCCTACAATGAGCAGTTCTTC; CDR3 protein: CASSQGAGAAYNEQFF
V gene: TRBV11-2; J gene: TRBJ2-7; clone size: NA; D gene: NA; CDR3 DNA: TGTGCCAGCAGCTTAGCTGCGGGACAGACCTACGAGCAGTACTTC; CDR3 protein: CASSLAAGQTYEQYF
V gene: TRBV7-2; J gene: TRBJ2-5; clone size: few; D gene: NA; CDR3 DNA: TGTGCCAGCAGCTACGGGACTGCGAGGGGTGAGACCCAGTACTTC; CDR3 protein: CASSYGTARGETQYF
V gene: TRBV4-3; J gene: TRBJ1-2; clone size: NA; D gene: TRBD1; CDR3 DNA: TGCGCCAGCAGCCAAGAAACTACAGGGGGCTTTCATGGCTACACCTTC; CDR3 protein: CASSQETTGGFHGYTF
V gene: TRBV11-1; J gene: TRBJ2-1; clone size: NA; D gene: NA; CDR3 DNA: TGTGCCAGCAGCTGGGATCCCAGATACAATGAGCAGTTCTTC; CDR3 protein: CASSWDPRYNEQFF
V gene: TRBV3-1; J gene: TRBJ2-5; clone size: NA; D gene: NA; CDR3 DNA: TGTGCCAGCAGCCAAGCGGGCTCCGTGAGGGAGACCCAGTACTTC; CDR3 protein: CASSQAGSVRETQYF